This T cell receptor beta chain was identified in a study of CD8+ T cells in alopecia areata. The treatment here: oral pan-JAK inhibitor, 5-10 mg twice daily. Germline CDR1 is MGHRA and CDR2 is YSYEKL. This CDR3 region has 15 residues. Trimming removed 0 bases from V and 3 bases from J, with 9 bases in between. In each case, RNA was isolated and then reverse transcribed into cDNA as the sequencing template. Clones were read by immunoSEQ multiplex PCR, and TCRdb kept only the in-frame ones, dropping some. This table has fewer than 110,000 clones, roughly 84% appearing once. The rearrangement joins TRBV4-1 to TRBJ1-5; D is uncertain. Here the sequenced sample was CD8+ T cells sorted from blood, taken at week 24, from a patient treated with tofacitinib. The sequence was obtained from a human donor with alopecia areata. CDR3 bases: TGCGCCAGCAGCCAAGATGTGAGTTTCAATCAGCCCCAGCATTTT. Its protein is CASSQDVSFNQPQHF.